This entry features one T cell receptor beta chain sequence. This clone's antigen is unknown. Nothing much larger sits one base from this clone, and base qualities are not available. This sample was taken from a study of blood T cells in healthy people across ages (dated by TCRdb to between 2014 and 2017). Concerning the study at large: Template switching captured roughly one uniquely barcoded TCR beta cDNA molecule per two T cells in model experiments. Age-related changes in TCR beta repertoire diversity were measured in the study by deep sequencing normalized with unique cDNA molecular identifiers. Four age groups were formed from the donors: young (average approximately 15 years), middle-aged (approximately 41), aged (roughly 56) and long-lived (about 80). To avoid experimental bias, donors of different ages were spread randomly across the sequencing lanes. The study analyzed two additional independent replicas of 1 million unique cDNA reads from the same blood draw for two donors, one aged 18 to 29 and one aged 80 or older.

The 39 donors, aged about 6 to 95 years, were systemically healthy Caucasian individuals from Russia. Each donor gave ten milliliters of peripheral blood, drawn into EDTA-treated Vacutainer tubes. PBMCs were isolated by Ficoll-Paque density-gradient centrifugation, with at least 7 million obtained per sample. Total RNA was extracted from PBMCs with Trizol reagent, with at least 5 micrograms obtained per sample. Naive CD45RAhigh/CD27high T cell percentages were measured by flow cytometry on a PBMC aliquot from every donor. From the cysteine up to the phenylalanine, the CDR3 has a length of 15 residues. The sequence is cut down to CDR3 DNA, 45 bases in frame from base 1. V drops 3 bases and J drops 0 bases, leaving 12 bases in between. The germline V gene yields SGHRS for CDR1 and YFSETQ for CDR2. What the study reported, not specific to this receptor: The long-lived group showed more naive CD4+ T cells, fewer expanded clones and increased TCR diversity than the aged group, suggesting age selection. Bulk unsorted PBMC profiling prevented conclusive comparison of naive and antigen-experienced compartments. Estimates of total diversity from one million sequenced T cells were regarded as lower bounds and underestimates. Donor CMV infection status was unknown, potentially confounding age-related changes in expanded clonotypes. The percentage of naive T cells measured by flow cytometry correlated strongly with observed TCR beta diversity. As age increased, observed TCR beta diversity per million T cells dropped in a roughly linear way, and a significant reduction was already evident by age 40.

Receptor amplification or capture employed 5' RACE. Sequencer: Illumina HiSeq 2500. A second PCR of roughly 6 to 11 cycles was run with a J-beta primer mix and a sample-barcoded 5' primer. A unique molecular identifier was introduced onto each TCR beta cDNA molecule by a template-switch 5' adaptor carrying 12 random nucleotides. At least 2.5 million CDR3-containing paired-end reads were obtained from each sample. First-strand cDNA was synthesized from all RNA with the Mint cDNA synthesis kit, primed by a TRBC-specific oligonucleotide. Following uracil-DNA glycosylase treatment, a first 18-cycle PCR with universal primers M1SS and BC2_uni_R was performed on all cDNA. The published analysis was carried out like this. For normalization, 1 million high-quality reads, each with a distinct molecular identifier, were randomly selected from each sample. Instead of being binned into consensus sequences, reads with shared molecular identifiers were discarded. MiTCR, run with a Q25 quality threshold and the strictest error-elimination algorithm, handled CDR3 identification, clonotype clustering and error correction. A nonparametric unseen species model with Euler transformation was used to estimate lower-bound total TCR beta diversity. TCRdb trimmed public reads at Q25 via fastp, called clones via MiXCR and kept in-frame beta chains. Each record represents a unique CDR3 protein, reported with the most common genes and DNA among its rows. The V and J calls and clone size come from TCRdb's table, not from the authors' own analysis. This sample comprises 890,000 or so distinct CDR3 sequences, around 62% of them detected only once. The leading ten clones occupy about 27% of the sample.

This sequence uses TRBV5-1 and TRBJ1-2; tentative D gene TRBD1, with 5 bases matching. This clonotype was sampled from a man aged 25-40 years in good health. The sample taken for sequencing was blood. This receptor has the CDR3 CASSWGLRSNYGYTF. The DNA sequence is TGCGCCAGCAGCTGGGGACTGAGATCTAACTATGGCTACACCTTC.